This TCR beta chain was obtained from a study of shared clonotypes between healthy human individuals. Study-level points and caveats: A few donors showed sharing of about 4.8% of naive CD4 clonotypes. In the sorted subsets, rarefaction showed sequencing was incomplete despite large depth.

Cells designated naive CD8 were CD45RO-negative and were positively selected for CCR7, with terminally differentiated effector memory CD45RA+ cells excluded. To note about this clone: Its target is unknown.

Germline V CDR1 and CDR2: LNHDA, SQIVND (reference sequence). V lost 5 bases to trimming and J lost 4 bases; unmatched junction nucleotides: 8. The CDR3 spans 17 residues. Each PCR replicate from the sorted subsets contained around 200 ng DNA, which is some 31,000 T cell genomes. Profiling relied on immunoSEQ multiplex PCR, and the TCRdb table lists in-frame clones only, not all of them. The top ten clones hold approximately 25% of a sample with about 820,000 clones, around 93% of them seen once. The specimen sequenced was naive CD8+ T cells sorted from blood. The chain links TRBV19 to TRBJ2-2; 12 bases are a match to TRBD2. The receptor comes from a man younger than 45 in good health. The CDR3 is CASSAQTSGRLTGELFF. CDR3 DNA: TGTGCCAGTAGTGCGCAGACTAGCGGGAGACTCACCGGGGAGCTGTTTTTT.